The clone carrying this T cell receptor beta chain was counted only a few times. The data belong to a study of T-cell reconstitution after alpha-beta-depleted transplantation in children. The TCRbeta library incorporated unique molecular identifiers. Via MiXCR, TCRdb re-called the PCR reads, giving one row per CDR3 protein. This table holds about 460,000 distinct CDR3 sequences, about an eighth found once. Trimming took 5 bases from V and 2 from J; bases not matched to a gene: 2. The CDR3 is 13 residues long. Germline V gene lookup returns CDR1 SGHTA and CDR2 FQGNSA. V is TRBV7-2 and J is TRBJ2-5; 7 bases are a match to TRBD1. Sequencing used PBMCs from the stem cell graft donor, obtained from the stem cell graft. This clonotype originated in a human donor who donated a stem cell graft to a child with combined immunodeficiency. The CDR3 loop is CASSMGQQETQYF. CDR3 in DNA: TGTGCCAGCAGCATGGGACAGCAAGAGACCCAGTACTTC.